The 24 T cell receptor beta chains given below trace back to one sample, sequenced in a study of PD-1 blockade in classical Hodgkin lymphoma. Assay used: immunoSEQ multiplex PCR; TCRdb lists only in-frame clones, some missing. The data contain approximately 13,000 clones, less than 90% of them singletons. No patient escaped relapse after autologous stem cell transplantation, and brentuximab vedotin exposure varied. The source material was peripheral blood mononuclear cells (PBMCs), sampled at baseline. These receptors were collected from a human donor with classical Hodgkin lymphoma.

The J gene is TRBJ1-1, the V gene TRBV10-2, with unresolved D. Germline-derived CDR1 and CDR2 are WSHSY and SAAADI. The germline V and J ends were trimmed by 0 bases and 0 bases, with 8 bases remaining between them. This CDR3 is 15 amino acids long. DNA of the CDR3: TGCGCCAGCAGTGAGTCCTGGACCTTGAACACTGAAGCTTTCTTT. It encodes CASSESWTLNTEAFF.

The CDR3: CASSPRGNPYEQYF. In DNA form, the CDR3 reads TGTGCCAGCTCACCACGGGGAAACCCCTACGAGCAGTACTTC. This chain links TRBV18 with TRBJ2-7, with D uncertain. Trimming cost V 1 base and J 2 bases, with 9 bases left between them. The CDR3 has 14 residues. Germline V lookup: CDR1 KGHSH, CDR2 LQKENI.

V gene TRBV7-9 combines with J gene TRBJ1-6; tentative D call: TRBD1 (5 bases). Trimming stripped 4 bases from V and 7 bases from J, with 11 bases between. CDR3 length: 14 amino acids. Germline assignment: CDR1 SEHNR and CDR2 FQNEAQ (reference sequence). CDR3 nucleotides: TGTGCCAGCAGCTCACTCACAGGAAATTCACCCCTCCACTTT. Amino acids: CASSSLTGNSPLHF.

The CDR3 loop is CASSQTGASGNTIYF. The CDR3 DNA reads as TGTGCCAGCAGCCAAACAGGGGCCTCTGGAAACACCATATATTTT. This chain links TRBV27 with TRBJ1-3; 7 nucleotides align to TRBD1. The CDR3 runs 15 residues. Germline CDR1 is MNHEY and CDR2 is SMNVEV (reference sequence). The J segment lost 0 bases and the V segment lost 6 bases, leaving 5 bases of the junction unmatched.

The chain couples TRBV19 to TRBJ2-1; D ambiguous. Germline V gene data show CDR1 as LNHDA and CDR2 as SQIVND (reference sequence). Trimming took 1 base from V and 8 from J, leaving 15 bases between them. The length of the CDR3 is 15 residues. The CDR3 bases are TGTGCCAGTAGTATAGCTGCCCGGACGGGCGATGAGCAGTTCTTC. Encoded protein: CASSIAARTGDEQFF. The full variable domain, in which reference TRBV19 and TRBJ2-1 provide the parts outside the CDR3, is DGGITQSPKYLFRKEGQNVTLSCEQNLNHDAMYWYRQDPGQGLRLIYYSQIVNDFQKGDIAEGYSVSREKKESFPLTVTSAQKNPTAFYLCASSIAARTGDEQFFGPGTRLTVL.

V is TRBV5-1 and J is TRBJ1-1; unclear D gene. Trimming took off 1 base at V and 4 bases at J, with 8 bases between the two ends. The CDR3 contains 13 residues. The V gene's germline CDR1 is SGHRS and CDR2 YFSETQ. The CDR3, as DNA: TGCGCCAGCAGCTTGACAGCTATCACTGAAGCTTTCTTT. Its protein is CASSLTAITEAFF.

This chain uses TRBV6-1 with TRBJ1-5; a possible D gene is TRBD1 (5 bases). CDR3 length equals 14 residues. Trimming took 5 bases from V and 6 from J, leaving 14 bases between them. Germline V gene data show CDR1 as MNHNS and CDR2 as SASEGT. In DNA, the CDR3 is TGTGCCAGCAGTACATACAGGTTCGGTCAGCCCCAGCATTTT. It is translated as CASSTYRFGQPQHF.

There are a few counts of this clone. The chain joins TRBV7-8 to TRBJ1-5; D uncertain. V lost 5 bases and J 7 bases, leaving 15 bases between the germline ends. CDR3 size: 14 residues. The V gene's germline CDR1 is SGHVS and CDR2 FQNEAQ. As DNA, the CDR3 is TGTGCCAGCAGCGGAAGACGGAGTATGCAGCCCCAGCATTTT. Protein: CASSGRRSMQPQHF.

V and J are TRBV28 and TRBJ1-3, with D unclear. Germline V gene lookup returns CDR1 MDHEN and CDR2 SYDVKM. The CDR3 totals 17 residues. V lost 3 bases and J lost 0, with 15 bases in between. The CDR3 loop is CASSLNRVFLSGNTIYF. The DNA of the CDR3 is TGTGCCAGCAGTTTGAACCGGGTTTTCCTCTCTGGAAACACCATATATTTT.

Notes on this clone: One junction end disagrees with the germline gene, perhaps due to a read error. The chain carries TRBV10-3 and TRBJ1-1, with a tentative D call TRBD1 (5 bases). This CDR3 is 14 amino acids long. Germline V gene sequence: CDR1 ENHRY, CDR2 SYGVKD. The chain's CDR3 is CGIRVTPVNTEAFF. DNA for the CDR3: TGTGGCATCAGGGTGACCCCGGTGAACACTGAAGCTTTCTTT.

The rearrangement joins TRBV5-1 to TRBJ2-1; 7 bases agree with TRBD2. V lost 4 bases and J lost 1; bases outside the gene matches: 8. Per germline, CDR1 SGHRS and CDR2 YFSETQ. This CDR3 spans 16 amino acids. The CDR3 is CASSLAGDLSYNEQFF. The CDR3 DNA reads as TGCGCCAGCAGCCTCGCGGGGGACTTATCCTACAATGAGCAGTTCTTC. Full variable domain (missing parts from reference TRBV5-1 and TRBJ2-1): KAGVTQTPRYLIKTRGQQVTLSCSPISGHRSVSWYQQTPGQGLQFLFEYFSETQRNKGNFPGRFSGRQFSNSRSEMNVSTLELGDSALYLCASSLAGDLSYNEQFFGPGTRLTVL.

The chain carries TRBV9 and TRBJ2-1, with 11 bases fitting TRBD2. Germline V gene lookup returns CDR1 SGDLS and CDR2 YYNGEE. V was clipped by 4 bases and J by 8 bases; unmatched bases: 8. The CDR3 is 15 residues long. In DNA, the CDR3 is TGTGCCAGCAGCCCGGGACTAGCGGACCCCCATGAGCAGTTCTTC. The encoded protein is CASSPGLADPHEQFF.

The gene calls are TRBV28 and TRBJ1-5, with 7 bases identical to TRBD1. Germline-derived CDR1 and CDR2 are MDHEN and SYDVKM. The ends lost 6 bases at V and 2 bases at J; junction bases unmatched: 13. The CDR3 contains 17 residues. CDR3 bases: TGTGCCAGCAGGCGACAGGGATTGAGAGTGGGCAATCAGCCCCAGCATTTT. Translated: CASRRQGLRVGNQPQHF.

This chain connects TRBV18 to TRBJ1-1; 7 bases are shared with TRBD1. The CDR3 has 15 amino acids. CDR1 and CDR2 from the germline V gene are KGHSH and LQKENI. J was trimmed by 4 bases and V by 3 bases; bases with no gene match: 8. The CDR3 reads CASSPRDSGGTEAFF. DNA of the CDR3: TGTGCCAGCTCACCGCGGGACAGTGGGGGCACTGAAGCTTTCTTT.

V and J are TRBV4-2 and TRBJ1-1; D is unclear. V lost 3 bases, J lost 3 bases, and 11 bases lay in between. CDR1 LGHNA and CDR2 YNFKEQ come from the germline V gene. CDR3 length: 14 amino acids. This chain's CDR3 is CASSQTDADTEAFF. The DNA for the CDR3 is TGTGCCAGCAGCCAGACGGATGCTGACACTGAAGCTTTCTTT.

With regard to this clone: The junction shows a germline mismatch at one end, possibly a read error. The chain recombines TRBV5-3 with TRBJ1-1, with 7 bases identical to TRBD1. TRBV5-3 counts as an open reading frame of uncertain function. This CDR3 comprises 15 residues. The DNA for the CDR3 is TGTGCCAGCAGCTGGGACGACAGGGTAAACACTGAAGCTTTCTTT. It is translated as CASSWDDRVNTEAFF.

The J gene is TRBJ2-5, the V gene TRBV5-8; 8 bases align to TRBD1. Trimming at V came to 5 bases and at J to 4 bases, leaving 7 bases not matched to a gene. Germline values: CDR1 SGHTS, CDR2 YDEGEE. The CDR3 has 14 residues. The CDR3 DNA follows: TGTGCCAGCAGATCGACAGGGGTCGGAGAGACCCAGTACTTC. Residues: CASRSTGVGETQYF. Filled out from reference TRBV5-8 and TRBJ2-5, the complete variable domain reads EAGVTQSPTHLIKTRGQQATLRCSPISGHTSVYWYQQALGLGLQFLLWYDEGEERNRGNFPPRFSGRQFPNYSSELNVNALELEDSALYLCASRSTGVGETQYFGPGTRLLVL.

This clone was counted between two and nine times. The V call is TRBV18, the J call TRBJ1-1; TRBD1 might be the D (5 bases). There are 13 residues in the CDR3. Germline CDR1 KGHSH, CDR2 LQKENI. The germline V and J ends were trimmed by 4 bases and 3 bases, with 9 bases remaining between them. The CDR3, as DNA: TGTGCCAGCTCACAGGGGACGGACACTGAAGCTTTCTTT. This codes for CASSQGTDTEAFF.

Note on this clone: Its ends do not fully match the called genes, so a read error is possible. The rearrangement uses TRBV10-3 and TRBJ1-2; TRBD1 matches 9 bases. Per the germline V gene, CDR1 is ENHRY and CDR2 is SYGVKD. The CDR3 is 16 residues long. CDR3 protein: CASSEWVGNRGLGYTF. The CDR3 nucleotides read TGTGCCAGCAGTGAATGGGTGGGGAACAGGGGGCTGGGCTACACCTTC.

The gene calls are TRBV29-1 and TRBJ1-2, with 12 bases identical to TRBD1. The CDR3 covers 15 residues. Per the germline V gene, CDR1 is SQVTM and CDR2 is ANQGSEA. The junction had 13 bases not matched to a gene; V was cut back by 6 bases and J by 8 bases. CDR3 sequence reads: CSVPIPGQGARGYTF. In DNA, the CDR3 is TGCAGCGTACCAATACCGGGACAGGGGGCGCGAGGCTACACCTTC.

This chain connects TRBV4-3 to TRBJ2-1, with D perhaps matching TRBD2 (5 bases). Trimming took 0 bases from V and 7 from J, leaving 10 bases between them. Germline CDR1 LGHNA, CDR2 YSLEER. This CDR3 is built from 14 residues. This CDR3 is CASSQDLRTNEQFF. Written as DNA, the CDR3 is TGCGCCAGCAGCCAAGATCTTAGGACTAATGAGCAGTTCTTC.

The chain employs TRBV4-3 and TRBJ1-2; 7 nucleotides align to TRBD1. In germline, CDR1 is LGHNA, CDR2 YSLEER. The CDR3 runs to 15 residues. The V and J ends lost 0 bases and 0 bases, in that order; junction bases with no gene match: 1. The DNA for the CDR3 is TGCGCCAGCAGCCAAGAGGACAGGACTAACTATGGCTACACCTTC. Amino acid sequence: CASSQEDRTNYGYTF.

This chain connects TRBV7-6 to TRBJ1-2, with D unresolved. Germline CDR1 is SGHVS and CDR2 is FNYEAQ. This CDR3 has 13 residues. V was clipped by 4 bases and J by 1 base, with 7 bases between them. The CDR3 reads CASSSQLNYGYTF. The CDR3, as DNA: TGTGCCAGCAGCTCCCAGCTTAACTATGGCTACACCTTC.

The chain employs TRBV2 and TRBJ2-1; D is possibly TRBD2 (5 bases). The length of the CDR3 is 12 residues. V was trimmed by 5 bases and J by 9 bases, leaving 11 bases between them. The germline V gene has CDR1 SNHLY and CDR2 FYNNEI. The CDR3 nucleotides are TGTGCCAGCAGTCCGGAGGTCACTGAGCAGTTCTTC. Translated: CASSPEVTEQFF.